Sequencing of this T cell receptor (beta chain) was carried out in a study of cytomegalovirus exposure and HLA in healthy donors. On the study more broadly: The same platform used for the 500 to 850 first-cohort repertoires was also used for the 120 or so validation repertoires, as a later analysis reported. General observations from the study: It was reported that the classifier diagnosed cytomegalovirus status with high specificity and sensitivity in both the original and validation cohorts. CMV antigen specificity of three CMV-associated chains was confirmed in vitro.

For this clone: Antigen unknown.

This CDR3 has 17 amino acids. Trimming cost V 3 bases and J 3 bases; bases outside gene matches: 8. Germline V gives CDR1 SGHAT, CDR2 FQDESV (reference sequence). Produced via immunoSEQ multiplex PCR; TCRdb's table is partial and in-frame only. The data contain 55,000 to 80,000 clones, just under 95% of them singletons. The source material was PBMCs. The chain is built from TRBV11-1 and TRBJ2-2; 9 bases map to TRBD1. The sequence was collected from a man between 18 and 29 years old in good health and CMV-seropositive. The CDR3 bases are TGTGCCAGCAGCTTGAAGGCCGGGACAGGGCACACCGGGGAGCTGTTTTTT. Protein: CASSLKAGTGHTGELFF.